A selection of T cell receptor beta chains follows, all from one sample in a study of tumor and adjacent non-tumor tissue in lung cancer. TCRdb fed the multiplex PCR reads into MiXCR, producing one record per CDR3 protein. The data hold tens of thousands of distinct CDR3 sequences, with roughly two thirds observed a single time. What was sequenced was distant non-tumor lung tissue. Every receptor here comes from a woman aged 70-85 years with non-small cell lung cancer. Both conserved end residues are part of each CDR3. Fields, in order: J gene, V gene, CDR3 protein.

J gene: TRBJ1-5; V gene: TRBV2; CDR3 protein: CASNGGSNQPQHF
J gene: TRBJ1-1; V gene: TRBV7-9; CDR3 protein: CASSLGGGTEAFF
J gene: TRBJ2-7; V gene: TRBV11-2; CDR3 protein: CASSLDPGRRRDEQYF
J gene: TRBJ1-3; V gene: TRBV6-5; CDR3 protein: CASRVNCGNIIYF
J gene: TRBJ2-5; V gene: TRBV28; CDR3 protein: CASGMTTNKGAQETQYF
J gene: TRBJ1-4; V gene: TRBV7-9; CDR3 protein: CASSFGQGGEKLFF
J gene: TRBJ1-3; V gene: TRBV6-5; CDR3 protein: CASSYSCSYSGNTIYF
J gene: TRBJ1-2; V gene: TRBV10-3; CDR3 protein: CAIGPGTDYGYTF
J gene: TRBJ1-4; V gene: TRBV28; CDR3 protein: CASSFTRQGLVSTNEKLLF
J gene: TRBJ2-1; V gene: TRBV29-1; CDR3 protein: CSVEPGFTFNDQFF
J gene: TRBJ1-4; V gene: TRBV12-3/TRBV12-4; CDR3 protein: CANISTVGFEKLFF
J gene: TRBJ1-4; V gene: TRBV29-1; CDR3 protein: CSVEQGGTDEKLYF
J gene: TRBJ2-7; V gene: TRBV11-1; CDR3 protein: CASNFEVGRYDQYF
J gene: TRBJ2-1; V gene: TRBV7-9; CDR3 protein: CVSSQSVYNEQFF
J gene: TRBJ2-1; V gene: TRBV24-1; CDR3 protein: CATSLAGGKSNEQFF
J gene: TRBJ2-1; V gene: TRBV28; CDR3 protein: CASRGQGPWDEQFF
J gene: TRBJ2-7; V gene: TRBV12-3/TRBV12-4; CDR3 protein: CASSQGLGAYEQYF
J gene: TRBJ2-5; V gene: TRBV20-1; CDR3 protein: CSASYLTRTTLVTQYF
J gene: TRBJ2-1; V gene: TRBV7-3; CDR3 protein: CASSFYPGSSYNEQFF
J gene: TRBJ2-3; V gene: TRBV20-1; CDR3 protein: CSAFDGLSGTDTQYF
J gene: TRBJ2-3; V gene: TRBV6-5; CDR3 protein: CAGSYDSSTDKQYF
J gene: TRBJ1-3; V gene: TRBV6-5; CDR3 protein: CTSRPQGARGNTIYF
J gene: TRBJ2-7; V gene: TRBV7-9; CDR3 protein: CASSSTSHLSSYEQYF